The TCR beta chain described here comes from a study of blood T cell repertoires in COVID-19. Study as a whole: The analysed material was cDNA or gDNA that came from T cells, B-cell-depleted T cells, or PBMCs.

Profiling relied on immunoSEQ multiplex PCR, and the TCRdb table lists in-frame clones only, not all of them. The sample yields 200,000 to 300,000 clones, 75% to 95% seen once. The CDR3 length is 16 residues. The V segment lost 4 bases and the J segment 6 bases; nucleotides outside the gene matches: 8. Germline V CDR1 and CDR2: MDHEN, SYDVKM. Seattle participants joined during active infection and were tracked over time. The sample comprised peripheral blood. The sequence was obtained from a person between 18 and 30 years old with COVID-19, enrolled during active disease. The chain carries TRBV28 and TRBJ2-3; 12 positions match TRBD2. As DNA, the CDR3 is TGTGCCAGCAGTTCTAGACTAGCGGGAGTATCCGATACGCAGTATTTT. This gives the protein CASSSRLAGVSDTQYF.